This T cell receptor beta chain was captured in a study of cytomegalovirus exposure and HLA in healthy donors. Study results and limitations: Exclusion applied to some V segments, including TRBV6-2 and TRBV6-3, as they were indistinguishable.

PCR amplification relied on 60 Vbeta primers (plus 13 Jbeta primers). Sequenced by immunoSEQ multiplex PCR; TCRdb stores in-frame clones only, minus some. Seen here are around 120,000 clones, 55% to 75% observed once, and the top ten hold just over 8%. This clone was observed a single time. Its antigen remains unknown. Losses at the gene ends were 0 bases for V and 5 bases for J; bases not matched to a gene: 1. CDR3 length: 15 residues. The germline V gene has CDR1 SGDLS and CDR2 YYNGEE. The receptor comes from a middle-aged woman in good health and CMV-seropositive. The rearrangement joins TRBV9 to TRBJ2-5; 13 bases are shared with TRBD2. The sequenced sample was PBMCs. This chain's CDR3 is CASSVGTSGGETQYF. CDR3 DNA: TGTGCCAGCAGCGTAGGGACTAGCGGGGGTGAGACCCAGTACTTC.